This TCR beta chain was sequenced in a study of glioma-infiltrating T cells. CDR1 is DFQATT, CDR2 SNEGSKA, per germline (reference sequence). CDR3 size: 16 residues. A note on this clonotype: One end of the junction varies from germline; a read error may be responsible.

The iRepertoire nested amplicon-rescue multiplex PCR amplified TCR alpha and beta CDR3s from RNA. TCRdb re-analysed the multiplex PCR reads in MiXCR, keeping a single row per CDR3 protein. The sample holds approximately 190,000 distinct CDR3 sequences, approximately 30% seen once. The chain combines TRBV20-1 with TRBJ2-5; TRBD2 matches 7 bases. Sequencing was performed on glioma tissue, nonneoplastic brain tissue, or PBMCs (not recorded which). The sequence derives from a human donor with low-grade glioma or glioblastoma, undergoing nonglioma brain surgery, or in good health (not recorded which). The chain's CDR3 is CSARDRGLPAQKTQYF. As DNA, the CDR3 is TGCAGTGCTAGAGATCGGGGACTACCGGCCCAAAAGACCCAGTACTTC.